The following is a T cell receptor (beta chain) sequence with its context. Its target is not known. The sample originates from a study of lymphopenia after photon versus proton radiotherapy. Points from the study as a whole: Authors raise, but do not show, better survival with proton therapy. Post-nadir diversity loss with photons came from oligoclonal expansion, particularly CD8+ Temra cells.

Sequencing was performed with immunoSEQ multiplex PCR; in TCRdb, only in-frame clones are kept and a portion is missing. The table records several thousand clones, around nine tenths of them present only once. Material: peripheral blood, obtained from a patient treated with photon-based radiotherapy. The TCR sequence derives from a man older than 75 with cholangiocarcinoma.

In nucleotides, the CDR3 is TGTGCCAGCAGCGACCGGGACCTCTACGAGCAGTACTTC. Translating it yields CASSDRDLYEQYF. The V call is TRBV7-9, the J call TRBJ2-7; D possibly matches TRBD1 or TRBD2 (5 bases each). CDR3 length: 13 amino acids. V was pared by 5 bases and J by 3 bases, with 11 bases between. The germline gives CDR1 SEHNR, CDR2 FQNEAQ (reference sequence). Full variable domain (outside the CDR3, taken from reference TRBV7-9 and TRBJ2-7): DTGVSQNPRHKITKRGQNVTFRCDPISEHNRLYWYRQTLGQGPEFLTYFQNEAQLEKSRLLSDRFSAERPKGSFSTLEIQRTEQGDSAMYLCASSDRDLYEQYFGPGTRLTVT.